The clone carrying this T cell receptor beta chain was detected ten times or more. The sample originates from a study of regulatory T cells in long-lasting Graves disease. Time point reported: newly diagnosed GD, antithyroid drugs for less than 3 months. TCR sequences were obtained from RNA taken from PBMCs. Construction of TCR beta libraries relied on iRepertoire HTBI primers and on Arm-PCR targeting CDR3 regions. One entry per CDR3 protein results from TCRdb running MiXCR on the multiplex PCR reads. The sample records about 530,000 distinct CDR3 sequences, more than 15% being singletons. The CDR3 extends over 16 amino acids. Per the germline V gene, CDR1 is SNHLY and CDR2 is FYNNEI. The junction had 5 bases not matched to a gene; V was cut back by 2 bases and J by 3 bases. In addition, the sample was reused for a study of T cells in Graves' hyperthyroidism and ophthalmopathy.

The J gene is TRBJ1-5, the V gene TRBV2; the match to TRBD1 covers 9 bases. The sample here was peripheral blood mononuclear cells (PBMCs), taken at new diagnosis, from a patient treated with antithyroid drugs. This receptor was taken from a middle-aged woman with Graves disease. The DNA of the CDR3 is TGTGCCAGCAGTGAAATGGACAGGGGCGACAATCAGCCCCAGCATTTT. It specifies CASSEMDRGDNQPQHF.